The 2 T cell receptor beta chains in this list originate from one sample, sequenced in a study of T cells in Graves' hyperthyroidism and ophthalmopathy. TCR beta CDR3 regions were amplified from RNA. TCR CDR3 regions were first amplified by RT-PCR with HTBI primers. In TCRdb, the multiplex PCR reads were re-called with MiXCR into one record per CDR3 protein. The sample lists approximately 400,000 distinct CDR3 sequences; about a fifth were seen once. The sample consisted of blood. All receptors come from a woman younger than 30 with Graves' hyperthyroidism.

In this sample, this clonotype turned up many times. The chain recombines TRBV27 with TRBJ1-1; TRBD1 matches at 7 bases. Germline assignment: CDR1 MNHEY and CDR2 SMNVEV (reference sequence). The CDR3 length is 16 residues. The V segment lost 1 base and the J segment 4 bases; nucleotides outside the gene matches: 9. The CDR3 region is CASSLYWRNRGTEAFF. DNA of the CDR3: TGTGCCAGCAGTTTATATTGGCGTAACAGGGGCACTGAAGCTTTCTTT.

The J gene is TRBJ2-7, the V gene TRBV11-1; 16 nucleotides align to TRBD2. CDR1 is SGHAT, CDR2 FQDESV, per germline (reference sequence). V shed 4 bases and J 2 bases; nucleotides not matched to a gene: 8. The CDR3 spans 18 residues. DNA of the CDR3: TGTGCCAGCAGCTCGGGACTAGCGGGGGGGTTTATAACCTACGAGCAGTACTTC. Amino acids: CASSSGLAGGFITYEQYF.